The clone carrying this T cell receptor beta chain was observed many times. Antigen unknown. Germline V gene data show CDR1 as SGHRS and CDR2 as YFSETQ. This CDR3 has 16 amino acids. The V gene end was trimmed by 5 bases and the J gene end by 2 bases; junction bases not matched to a gene: 10. This sample is drawn from a study of early T cells in non-severe SARS-CoV-2 infection. Findings and caveats of the study: Anti-spike CD8 specificities were favored by VDJdb matching, whose results missed private and CD4 specificities.

Attached unique molecular identifiers marked individual cDNA molecules. One entry per CDR3 protein, called by TCRdb with MiXCR from the 5' RACE reads. The repertoire holds roughly 61,000 distinct CDR3 sequences, 8.5% to 10% seen once, with roughly 8% in the top ten. The V gene is TRBV5-1, the J gene TRBJ2-3; 8 bases match TRBD2. Sample: whole blood. The origin of this receptor is an adult who was a healthcare worker with PCR-confirmed SARS-CoV-2 infection or an uninfected control (not recorded which). The CDR3 loop is CASSLGAGAATDTQYF. The CDR3 DNA follows: TGCGCCAGCAGTCTTGGAGCGGGAGCCGCCACAGATACGCAGTATTTT.